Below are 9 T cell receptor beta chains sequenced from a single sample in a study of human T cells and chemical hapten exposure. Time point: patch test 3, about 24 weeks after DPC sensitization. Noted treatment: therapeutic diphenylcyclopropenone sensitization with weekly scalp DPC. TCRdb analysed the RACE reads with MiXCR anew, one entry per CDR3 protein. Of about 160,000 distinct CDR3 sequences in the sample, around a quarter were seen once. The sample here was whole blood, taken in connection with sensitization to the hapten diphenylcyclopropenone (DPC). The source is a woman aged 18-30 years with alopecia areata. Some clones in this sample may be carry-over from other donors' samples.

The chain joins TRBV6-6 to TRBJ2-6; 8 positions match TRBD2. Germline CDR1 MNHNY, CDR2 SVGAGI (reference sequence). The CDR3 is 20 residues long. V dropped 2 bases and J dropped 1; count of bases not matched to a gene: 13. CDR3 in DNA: TGTGCCAGCAGTTACCCTATGCGGGGGGCAGGGAGTTCTGGGGCCAACGTCCTGACTTTC. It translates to CASSYPMRGAGSSGANVLTF.

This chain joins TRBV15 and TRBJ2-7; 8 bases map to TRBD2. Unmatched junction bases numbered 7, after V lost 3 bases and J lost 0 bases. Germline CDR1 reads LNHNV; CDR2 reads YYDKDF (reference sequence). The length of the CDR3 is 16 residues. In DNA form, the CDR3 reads TGTGCCACCAGCAGGGGCTTAGCGGGATCCTCCTACGAGCAGTACTTC. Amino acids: CATSRGLAGSSYEQYF.

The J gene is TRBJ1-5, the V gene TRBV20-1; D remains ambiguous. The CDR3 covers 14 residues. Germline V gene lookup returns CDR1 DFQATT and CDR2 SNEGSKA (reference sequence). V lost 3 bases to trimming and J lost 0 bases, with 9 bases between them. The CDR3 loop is CSASVPYSNQPQHF. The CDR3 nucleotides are TGCAGTGCTAGTGTCCCCTATAGCAATCAGCCCCAGCATTTT.

Written as DNA, the CDR3 is TGCGCCAGCAGCCCGACGACAGGGGGCGCAGAGCAGTACTTC. This encodes CASSPTTGGAEQYF. This sequence joins TRBV5-1 and TRBJ2-7; TRBD1 aligns across 10 bases. J gave up 7 bases and V 4 bases, and 8 bases lay outside the gene matches. The CDR3 runs 14 residues. CDR1 and CDR2 from the germline V gene are SGHRS and YFSETQ.

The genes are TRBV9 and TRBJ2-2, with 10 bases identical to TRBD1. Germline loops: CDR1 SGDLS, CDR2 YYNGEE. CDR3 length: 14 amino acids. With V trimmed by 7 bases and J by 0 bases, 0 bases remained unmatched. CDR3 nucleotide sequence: TGTGCCAGCGGGACAGGGGCGAACACCGGGGAGCTGTTTTTT. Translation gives CASGTGANTGELFF.

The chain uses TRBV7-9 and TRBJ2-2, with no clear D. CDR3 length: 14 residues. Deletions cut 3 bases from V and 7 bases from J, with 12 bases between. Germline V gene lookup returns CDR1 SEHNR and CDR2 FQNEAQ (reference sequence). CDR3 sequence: CASSFYSLGGELFF. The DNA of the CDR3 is TGTGCCAGCAGCTTCTACTCCCTGGGCGGGGAGCTGTTTTTT.

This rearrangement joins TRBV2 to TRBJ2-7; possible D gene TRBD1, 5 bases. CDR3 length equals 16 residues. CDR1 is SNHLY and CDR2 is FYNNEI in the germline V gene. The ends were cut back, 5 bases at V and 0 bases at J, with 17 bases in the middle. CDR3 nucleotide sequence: TGTGCCAGCAGTAGAACCAGAGTTCAGGGCTCCTACGAGCAGTACTTC. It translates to CASSRTRVQGSYEQYF.

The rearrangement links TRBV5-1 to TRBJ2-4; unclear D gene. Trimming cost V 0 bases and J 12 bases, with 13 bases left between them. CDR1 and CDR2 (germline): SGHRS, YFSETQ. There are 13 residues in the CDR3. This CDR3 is CASSLGPSNNQYF. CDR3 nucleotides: TGCGCCAGCAGCTTGGGGCCCTCCAATAATCAGTACTTC. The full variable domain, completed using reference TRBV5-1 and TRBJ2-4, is KAGVTQTPRYLIKTRGQQVTLSCSPISGHRSVSWYQQTPGQGLQFLFEYFSETQRNKGNFPGRFSGRQFSNSRSEMNVSTLELGDSALYLCASSLGPSNNQYFGAGTRLSVL.

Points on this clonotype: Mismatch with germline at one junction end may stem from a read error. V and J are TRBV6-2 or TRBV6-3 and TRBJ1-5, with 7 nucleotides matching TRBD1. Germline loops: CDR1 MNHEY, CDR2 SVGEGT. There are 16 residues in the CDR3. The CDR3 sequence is CASSFRQGGKNQPQHF. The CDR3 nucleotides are TGTGCCAGCAGTTTCCGCCAGGGGGGAAAGAATCAACCCCAGCATTTT.